Below are 13 T cell receptor beta chains sequenced from a single sample in a study of T cells in Graves' hyperthyroidism and ophthalmopathy. Using RNA transcripts as the source, TCR beta CDR3 regions were amplified. First-round RT-PCR of the TCR CDR3 relied on the HTBI primer set. TCRdb ran MiXCR on the multiplex PCR reads and lists one entry per CDR3 protein. The data contain about 600,000 distinct CDR3 sequences, about a sixth of them singletons. The sample taken for sequencing was blood. Source of these receptors: a woman aged 40 to 50 with Graves' ophthalmopathy.

The sample holds many counts of this clonotype. The CDR3 reads CASSLLREQYF. Here the CDR3 DNA reads TGTGCCAGCAGCCTGCTGCGTGAGCAGTACTTC. V is TRBV11-2 and J is TRBJ2-7; no clear D. The CDR3 covers 11 residues. V lost 5 bases, J lost 7 bases, and 9 bases lay in between. The germline CDR1 and CDR2 sequences are SGHAT and FQNNGV.

This clonotype showed up many times. This rearrangement joins TRBV6-5 to TRBJ1-6, with D possibly being TRBD1 (5 bases). Germline CDR1 and CDR2: MNHEY and SVGAGI. V was shortened by 2 bases and J by 7 bases, with 15 bases between the two germline ends. The CDR3 length is 16 residues. The CDR3 DNA reads as TGTGCCAGCAGTTACGTACGTCCGGGGGGAAATTCACCCCTCCACTTT. Amino acids: CASSYVRPGGNSPLHF.

This clonotype was seen a handful of times. Given a much more abundant clone one base away, this may be a read error. The chain recombines TRBV9 with TRBJ2-2; 14 bases align to TRBD2. CDR3 size: 16 residues. Looked up from germline, CDR1 is SGDLS and CDR2 is YYNGEE. Trimming took 3 bases from V and 4 from J; bases not matched to a gene: 2. The DNA of the CDR3 is TGTGCCAGCAGCGGGGGACTAGCGGGAGTCACCGGGGAGCTGTTTTTT. This gives the protein CASSGGLAGVTGELFF. The complete variable domain, with remaining parts taken from reference TRBV9 and TRBJ2-2, reads DSGVTQTPKHLITATGQRVTLRCSPRSGDLSVYWYQQSLDQGLQFLIQYYNGEERAKGNILERFSAQQFPDLHSELNLSSLELGDSALYFCASSGGLAGVTGELFFGEGSRLTVL.

In its sample, this clonotype was seen many times. The rearrangement links TRBV12-3 or TRBV12-4 to TRBJ2-7, with D unclear. This CDR3 is 15 amino acids long. With 1 base removed from V and 0 bases from J, the gap between germline ends came to 10 bases. The CDR3 is CASSLEFESSYEQYF. As DNA, the CDR3 is TGTGCCAGCAGTTTAGAATTCGAAAGCTCCTACGAGCAGTACTTC.

This clonotype occurred many times. The chain is built from TRBV2 and TRBJ2-7, with 9 bases lining up with TRBD1. The CDR3 totals 15 residues. The V gene end was trimmed by 4 bases and the J gene end by 2 bases; junction bases not matched to a gene: 6. CDR1 is SNHLY, CDR2 FYNNEI, per germline. DNA of the CDR3: TGTGCCAGCAGTGGTGGACAGGGGCAAACCTACGAGCAGTACTTC. This codes for CASSGGQGQTYEQYF.

CDR3 sequence reads: CASSTGRGSTDTQYF. CDR3 nucleotide sequence: TGTGCCAGCAGCACCGGGCGGGGTAGCACAGATACGCAGTATTTT. This chain connects TRBV5-4 to TRBJ2-3, with a tentative D call TRBD2 (6 bases). Looked up from germline, CDR1 is SGHNT and CDR2 is YYREEE (reference sequence). This CDR3 is 15 amino acids long. The V end was cut by 4 bases, the J end by 0 bases, with 12 bases between.

This clonotype was picked up many times. The V gene is TRBV3-1, the J gene TRBJ1-1, with 10 positions matching TRBD1. This CDR3 has 15 amino acids. J gave up 4 bases and V 2 bases, and 4 bases lay outside the gene matches. Germline CDR1 is LGHDT and CDR2 is YNNKEL (reference sequence). The CDR3 spells CASSQQDRGGTEAFF. The CDR3 region has the DNA TGTGCCAGCAGCCAACAGGACAGGGGGGGCACTGAAGCTTTCTTT.

In its sample, this clonotype was seen many times. J is TRBJ1-4 and V is TRBV20-1, with D maybe TRBD1 (5 bases). The length of the CDR3 is 14 residues. Germline values: CDR1 DFQATT, CDR2 SNEGSKA (reference sequence). V dropped 6 bases and J dropped 0 bases, with 11 bases sitting between them. CDR3 amino acids: CSAAEGATNEKLFF. CDR3 coding DNA: TGCAGTGCCGCCGAAGGGGCAACTAATGAAAAACTGTTTTTT.

This clonotype has a count of ten or more. The rearrangement joins TRBV2 to TRBJ2-3; 10 nucleotides match TRBD2. Trimming cost V 6 bases and J 4 bases; bases outside gene matches: 4. The CDR3 sequence is 14 residues long. Germline-derived CDR1 and CDR2 are SNHLY and FYNNEI. The CDR3 bases are TGTGCCAGCAGAATAGGGACTAGCGCAGATACGCAGTATTTT. As protein: CASRIGTSADTQYF.

This clonotype occurred a few times. The rearrangement links TRBV28 to TRBJ2-7; the D gene could be TRBD1 or TRBD2 (5 bases each). Germline CDR1 reads MDHEN; CDR2 reads SYDVKM. V dropped 3 bases and J dropped 2 bases, with 14 bases sitting between them. The CDR3 spans 15 residues. CDR3 loop: CASSFRGTSTYEQYF. As DNA, the CDR3 is TGTGCCAGCAGTTTTAGAGGGACGAGTACCTACGAGCAGTACTTC.

This clonotype came up a few times. The rearrangement links TRBV4-1 to TRBJ2-3; 10 positions match TRBD2. There are 17 residues in the CDR3. Trimming cost V 1 base and J 2 bases; bases outside gene matches: 6. Germline V gene data show CDR1 as MGHRA and CDR2 as YSYEKL. The CDR3 spells CASSQAPTSGVTDTQYF. In DNA form, the CDR3 reads TGCGCCAGCAGCCAAGCGCCAACTAGCGGGGTCACAGATACGCAGTATTTT.

The table lists this clonotype with many counts. This chain connects TRBV5-1 to TRBJ2-5; D ambiguous. Looked up from germline, CDR1 is SGHRS and CDR2 is YFSETQ. The CDR3 is made up of 15 amino acids. Trimming pared 0 bases from V and 5 bases from J, leaving 14 bases between. The chain's CDR3 is CASSLARHGMETQYF. The CDR3 DNA is TGCGCCAGCAGCTTGGCCCGACATGGGATGGAGACCCAGTACTTC.

The CDR3 bases are TGTGCCAGTAGTACCGGAAGTAAACTTAATAGCAATCAGCCCCAGCATTTT. Protein: CASSTGSKLNSNQPQHF. V usage is TRBV19 and J usage is TRBJ1-5; D remains unclear. Between the trimmed V and J ends, which lost 4 bases and 0 bases, there was a span of 16 bases. The germline gives CDR1 LNHDA, CDR2 SQIVND (reference sequence). This CDR3 comprises 17 residues.